This TCR beta chain was identified in a study of response to subunit inactivated influenza vaccine. General study results and limits: Authors proposed each seasonal influenza vaccination draws in few new T cells.

This clonotype has only a few counts. Its antigen is undetermined. The CDR3 has 14 amino acids. Losses at the gene ends were 7 bases for V and 7 bases for J; bases not matched to a gene: 9. CDR1 is SNHLY and CDR2 is FYNNEI in the germline V gene. A single record per CDR3 protein comes from TCRdb applying MiXCR to the RT-PCR reads. The repertoire has over 800,000 distinct CDR3 sequences, over 20% of them found once; the top ten carry about a tenth. The TCR sequence derives from a middle-aged man who received an inactivated influenza vaccine. J is TRBJ2-1 and V is TRBV2, with TRBD1 matching over 8 bases. The source material was PBMCs from blood, sampled roughly 5 days after vaccination. The CDR3 spells CASTPGQGVNEQFF. In DNA form, the CDR3 reads TGTGCCAGCACCCCCGGACAGGGTGTAAATGAGCAGTTCTTC.